A selection of T cell receptor beta chains follows, all from one sample in a study of vaccination effects on CD4 cells after COVID-19. Their cognate antigens are unknown. Repertoires were generated with immunoSEQ multiplex PCR, while TCRdb's copy carries only in-frame clones and drops some. Here the sample spans around 23,000 clones, about four fifths being singletons. The material was CD4+ T cells from PBMCs cultured with a peptide pool, obtained before COVID-19 vaccination. All receptors derive from a human donor who had a prior SARS-CoV-2 infection. CDR3s include the opening cysteine and the closing phenylalanine or tryptophan. The D gene is left open where the match is weak. Some rows mark clone size as missing; the rest say once, few, many or name a class of expanded clone.

d_gene,j_gene,v_gene,abundance,CDR3aa,CDR3nt
TRBD2,TRBJ2-1,TRBV24-1,NA,CATRSGLAGPTEQFF,TGTGCCACCAGATCCGGACTAGCGGGACCCACTGAGCAGTTCTTC
TRBD2,TRBJ2-1,TRBV11-3,NA,CASSLGGTSGSVYNEQFF,TGTGCCAGCAGCTTAGGGGGGACTAGCGGGAGTGTGTACAATGAGCAGTTCTTC
NA,TRBJ2-3,TRBV5-1,NA,CASSHPSRTDTQYF,TGCGCCAGCAGCCACCCAAGCCGCACAGATACGCAGTATTTT
NA,TRBJ2-7,TRBV6-5,few,CASSYSRAGHEQYF,TGTGCCAGCAGTTACTCTCGGGCAGGGCACGAGCAGTACTTC
TRBD1,TRBJ2-1,TRBV5-1,NA,CASSLRQGAGEQFF,TGCGCCAGCAGCTTGAGACAGGGGGCAGGTGAGCAGTTCTTC
NA,TRBJ2-4,TRBV19,NA,CASIPSDIQYF,TGTGCCAGTATTCCGTCGGACATTCAGTACTTC
TRBD1,TRBJ1-1,TRBV19,NA,CASSRDRGFTEAFF,TGTGCCAGTAGTAGGGACAGGGGGTTCACTGAAGCTTTCTTT
TRBD2,TRBJ2-1,TRBV4-2,NA,CASSPGLAGGLGIYNEQFF,TGTGCCAGCAGCCCGGGACTAGCGGGAGGTTTGGGGATATACAATGAGCAGTTCTTC
NA,TRBJ2-1,TRBV30,once,CAWSLSGVGWSSGPYNEQFF,TGTGCCTGGAGCCTGAGCGGAGTTGGTTGGAGTAGCGGACCCTACAATGAGCAGTTCTTC
NA,TRBJ2-5,TRBV11-1,NA,CASSYQAGETQYF,TGTGCCAGCAGCTATCAGGCAGGCGAGACCCAGTACTTC
NA,TRBJ2-1,TRBV9,NA,CASSVAPQLWGDEQFF,TGTGCCAGCAGCGTAGCCCCACAGCTTTGGGGCGATGAGCAGTTCTTC
TRBD2,TRBJ2-5,TRBV2,NA,CASSLAQGLPVTQYF,TGTGCCAGCAGCTTAGCTCAGGGACTACCTGTGACCCAGTACTTC
NA,TRBJ1-1,TRBV5-1,NA,CASTPRGGALDTEAFF,TGCGCCAGCACCCCTAGGGGGGGGGCTTTGGACACTGAAGCTTTCTTT
TRBD2,TRBJ2-1,TRBV9,few,CASSVGNSGSSYNEQFF,TGTGCCAGCAGCGTGGGAAATAGCGGGAGCTCCTACAATGAGCAGTTCTTC
NA,TRBJ2-1,TRBV5-6,NA,CASSLAIDRENNEQFF,TGTGCCAGCAGCTTGGCCATTGATAGAGAGAACAATGAGCAGTTCTTC
NA,TRBJ2-3,TRBV24-1,once,CATSDLGAGTTDTQYF,TGTGCCACCAGTGATTTGGGGGCGGGGACCACAGATACGCAGTATTTT
NA,TRBJ1-1,TRBV6-2/TRBV6-3,NA,CASSNGVTEAFF,TGTGCCAGCAGTAATGGGGTTACTGAAGCTTTCTTT
NA,TRBJ2-1,TRBV19,NA,CASSIVNAGYNEQFF,TGTGCCAGTAGTATAGTTAACGCAGGCTACAATGAGCAGTTCTTC
NA,TRBJ2-7,TRBV6-6,NA,CASSQTRGGIWRYEQYF,TGTGCCAGCAGTCAGACTAGAGGGGGGATTTGGCGATACGAGCAGTACTTC
TRBD2,TRBJ2-5,TRBV9,NA,CASSVFPGLAGGPIQETQYF,TGTGCCAGCAGCGTATTCCCGGGACTAGCGGGGGGGCCCATCCAAGAGACCCAGTACTTC
NA,TRBJ2-5,TRBV29-1,NA,CSVERGAGETQYF,TGCAGCGTTGAAAGGGGGGCCGGGGAGACCCAGTACTTC
TRBD1,TRBJ2-7,TRBV7-8,once,CASSPFPDPGQGYRYEQYF,TGTGCCAGCAGCCCCTTCCCCGATCCGGGACAGGGATATCGCTACGAGCAGTACTTC
NA,TRBJ2-5,TRBV2,NA,CASMGEARETQYF,TGTGCCAGCATGGGGGAGGCCCGGGAGACCCAGTACTTC
NA,TRBJ1-6,TRBV6-1,NA,CASSESQGVSPLHF,TGTGCCAGCAGTGAATCCCAGGGCGTTTCACCCCTCCACTTT
NA,TRBJ1-2,TRBV2,NA,CASDDSVGGGRGYTF,TGTGCCAGCGACGATTCCGTCGGGGGCGGACGCGGCTACACCTTC
NA,TRBJ2-4,TRBV18,NA,CASSPPVAKNIQYF,TGTGCCAGCTCACCACCGGTAGCCAAAAACATTCAGTACTTC
TRBD1,TRBJ1-2,TRBV10-3,few,CAISNYRGEGYGYTF,TGTGCCATCAGCAACTACAGGGGGGAAGGCTATGGCTACACCTTC
NA,TRBJ1-6,TRBV5-1,few,CASSFRDGAGSPLHF,TGCGCCAGCAGCTTCCGGGACGGTGCAGGGTCACCCCTCCACTTT
NA,TRBJ1-3,TRBV2,NA,CASSASRALYTIYF,TGTGCCAGCAGCGCCTCCAGGGCATTATACACCATATATTTT
TRBD1,TRBJ2-2,TRBV7-3,NA,CASSLAEQGAGELFF,TGTGCCAGCAGCTTAGCAGAACAGGGGGCCGGGGAGCTGTTTTTT
NA,TRBJ2-4,TRBV4-1,few,CASSPQDGRAAGGKNIQYF,TGCGCCAGCAGCCCCCAAGACGGTCGCGCGGCAGGCGGAAAAAACATTCAGTACTTC
NA,TRBJ2-3,TRBV5-4,NA,CASSPDRSTDTQYF,TGTGCCAGCAGCCCCGACCGAAGCACAGATACGCAGTATTTT
NA,TRBJ2-1,TRBV2,NA,CASNPRADKQFF,TGTGCCAGCAACCCCCGGGCTGATAAGCAGTTCTTC
NA,TRBJ2-5,TRBV4-2,NA,CASSQDLWGTQYF,TGTGCCAGCAGCCAAGATCTGTGGGGGACCCAGTACTTC
TRBD1,TRBJ1-4,TRBV2,NA,CASSPDRVATNEKLFF,TGTGCCAGCAGTCCAGACAGGGTTGCAACTAATGAAAAACTGTTTTTT
NA,TRBJ2-3,TRBV5-4,NA,CASSFEVSDTQYF,TGTGCCAGCAGCTTTGAGGTTTCAGATACGCAGTATTTT
TRBD1,TRBJ1-5,TRBV6-5,NA,CASWAGGEQPQHF,TGTGCCAGTTGGGCAGGGGGCGAACAGCCCCAGCATTTT
NA,TRBJ1-2,TRBV15,NA,CATSPNRVAYGYTF,TGTGCCACCAGCCCTAACAGGGTAGCCTATGGCTACACCTTC
NA,TRBJ2-7,TRBV15,NA,CATSLGAVDYEQYF,TGTGCCACCTCCCTAGGGGCCGTCGACTACGAGCAGTACTTC
NA,TRBJ2-2,TRBV27,NA,CASSFMWGAGDTGELFF,TGTGCCAGCAGTTTTATGTGGGGGGCAGGCGACACCGGGGAGCTGTTTTTT
NA,TRBJ2-5,TRBV24-1,NA,CATSDGGLETQYF,TGTGCCACCAGTGATGGGGGGCTGGAGACCCAGTACTTC
NA,TRBJ2-5,TRBV30,NA,CAWINRRPFQETQYF,TGTGCCTGGATAAACAGACGACCGTTTCAAGAGACCCAGTACTTC